This T cell receptor (beta chain) was sequenced for a study of T cell responses to AZD1222 COVID-19 vaccine. Germline CDR1 and CDR2: SNHLY and FYNNEI. The CDR3 is 11 residues long. V lost 5 bases to trimming and J lost 1 base, with 2 bases between them. Produced via immunoSEQ multiplex PCR; TCRdb's table is partial and in-frame only. Among over 65,000 clones listed, approximately 91% were seen once. V gene TRBV2 combines with J gene TRBJ1-1, with D unresolved. This TCR was sampled from an adult who received the AZD1222 COVID-19 vaccine. The sample here was peripheral blood, taken 28 days after the second AZD1222 dose. The CDR3 region is CASSWNTEAFF. CDR3 nucleotide sequence: TGTGCCAGCAGTTGGAACACTGAAGCTTTCTTT.